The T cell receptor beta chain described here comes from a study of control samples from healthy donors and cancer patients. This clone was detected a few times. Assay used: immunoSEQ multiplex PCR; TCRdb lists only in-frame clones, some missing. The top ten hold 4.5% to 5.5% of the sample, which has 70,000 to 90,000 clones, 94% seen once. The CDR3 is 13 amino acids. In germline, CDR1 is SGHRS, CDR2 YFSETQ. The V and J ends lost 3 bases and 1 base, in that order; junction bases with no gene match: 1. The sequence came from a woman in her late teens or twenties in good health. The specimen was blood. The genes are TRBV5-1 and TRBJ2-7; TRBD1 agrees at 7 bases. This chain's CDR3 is CASSSGQSYEQYF. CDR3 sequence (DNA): TGCGCCAGCAGCTCGGGACAGTCCTACGAGCAGTACTTC.